These T cell receptor beta chains were read from a single sample in a study of T cell changes during pregnancy in multiple sclerosis. Sequencing was performed with immunoSEQ multiplex PCR; in TCRdb, only in-frame clones are kept and a portion is missing. Here the sample spans 100,000 or so clones, more than 85% being singletons. Sequences were derived from peripheral blood, sampled in the second trimester of pregnancy. Source of these receptors: a female donor with multiple sclerosis, enrolled in a pregnancy study. Both conserved end residues are part of each CDR3. The order of the fields is D gene, V gene, clone size, J gene, CDR3 DNA, CDR3 protein. D genes are given only for firm matches. The size of a clone is reported for some rows only, either as once, few or many, or as a class for expanded clones.

d_gene: TRBD1
v_gene: TRBV29-1
abundance: .
j_gene: TRBJ2-3
CDR3nt: TGCAGCGTTTGGGACAGGGCAGATACGCAGTATTTT
CDR3aa: CSVWDRADTQYF

d_gene: .
v_gene: TRBV7-8
abundance: .
j_gene: TRBJ2-5
CDR3nt: TGTGCCAGCAGCTTATTACAGGGCCCTTACCAAGAGACCCAGTACTTC
CDR3aa: CASSLLQGPYQETQYF

d_gene: .
v_gene: TRBV2
abundance: .
j_gene: TRBJ2-5
CDR3nt: TGTGCCAGCAAAGGGAACAGTAGAGGGATTGTGGAGACCCAGTACTTC
CDR3aa: CASKGNSRGIVETQYF

d_gene: .
v_gene: TRBV27
abundance: .
j_gene: TRBJ2-3
CDR3nt: TGTGCCAGCAGTCGGAGGGCCACAGATACGCAGTATTTT
CDR3aa: CASSRRATDTQYF

d_gene: .
v_gene: TRBV29-1
abundance: .
j_gene: TRBJ1-1
CDR3nt: TGCAGCGTTGATCATTCAGGGGCCAACACTGAAGCTTTCTTT
CDR3aa: CSVDHSGANTEAFF

d_gene: .
v_gene: TRBV6-5
abundance: .
j_gene: TRBJ1-2
CDR3nt: TGTGCCAGCAGTTACTCGGTAGACTATGGCTACACCTTC
CDR3aa: CASSYSVDYGYTF

d_gene: .
v_gene: TRBV9
abundance: few
j_gene: TRBJ2-2
CDR3nt: TGTGCCAGCAGCGTCTGGGGCGGATTCGCGAACACCGGGGAGCTGTTTTTT
CDR3aa: CASSVWGGFANTGELFF

d_gene: .
v_gene: TRBV7-2
abundance: .
j_gene: TRBJ1-1
CDR3nt: TGTGCCAGCAGCTCCCAGGGCACTGAAGCTTTCTTT
CDR3aa: CASSSQGTEAFF

d_gene: .
v_gene: TRBV14
abundance: .
j_gene: TRBJ1-5
CDR3nt: TGTGCCAGCAGCGACCCCAGGGTCGGCCAGCCCCAGCATTTT
CDR3aa: CASSDPRVGQPQHF

d_gene: .
v_gene: TRBV15
abundance: .
j_gene: TRBJ2-7
CDR3nt: TGTGCCACCAGCAGAGATGGGTTCACTCATGGAGGTCTTGGGGAGCAGTACTTC
CDR3aa: CATSRDGFTHGGLGEQYF

d_gene: .
v_gene: TRBV14
abundance: .
j_gene: TRBJ2-7
CDR3nt: TGTGCCAGCAGCTACTACGCGGGAAAAGGCTACGAGCAGTACTTC
CDR3aa: CASSYYAGKGYEQYF

d_gene: TRBD2
v_gene: TRBV5-6
abundance: .
j_gene: TRBJ2-7
CDR3nt: TGTGCCAGCAGCCCGTCCCTGACTAGCGGGACCTACGAGCAGTACTTC
CDR3aa: CASSPSLTSGTYEQYF

d_gene: .
v_gene: TRBV28
abundance: .
j_gene: TRBJ1-5
CDR3nt: TGTGCCAGCGTAAGGGAAGGGACAAATCAGCCCCAGCATTTT
CDR3aa: CASVREGTNQPQHF

d_gene: .
v_gene: TRBV9
abundance: .
j_gene: TRBJ2-3
CDR3nt: TGTGCCAGCAGCGTAGATTTGCCAGGGCTGACAGATACGCAGTATTTT
CDR3aa: CASSVDLPGLTDTQYF

d_gene: TRBD1
v_gene: TRBV28
abundance: .
j_gene: TRBJ1-3
CDR3nt: TGTGCCAGCAGGACTGGAGGGGGCCCCTCTGGAAACACCATATATTTT
CDR3aa: CASRTGGGPSGNTIYF

d_gene: TRBD1
v_gene: TRBV15
abundance: .
j_gene: TRBJ2-1
CDR3nt: TGTGCCACCAGCAGAGATTGGGGGACAGGGACCTACAATGAGCAGTTCTTC
CDR3aa: CATSRDWGTGTYNEQFF

d_gene: TRBD2
v_gene: TRBV18
abundance: .
j_gene: TRBJ2-3
CDR3nt: TGTGCCAGCTCGCAAAGGAGCGCTAGCGGGAGTTCCACAGATACGCAGTATTTT
CDR3aa: CASSQRSASGSSTDTQYF

d_gene: TRBD2
v_gene: TRBV9
abundance: .
j_gene: TRBJ2-3
CDR3nt: TGTGCCAGCAGCGTAAACGGGAGGGCAGATACGCAGTATTTT
CDR3aa: CASSVNGRADTQYF

d_gene: .
v_gene: TRBV7-2
abundance: .
j_gene: TRBJ1-5
CDR3nt: TGTGCCAGCAGCTTCAACCAGGGGTTAAATCAGCCCCAGCATTTT
CDR3aa: CASSFNQGLNQPQHF

d_gene: TRBD2
v_gene: TRBV28
abundance: .
j_gene: TRBJ2-5
CDR3nt: TGTGCCAGCAGTTTAGCGGGAGAGGGGACCCAGTACTTC
CDR3aa: CASSLAGEGTQYF

d_gene: .
v_gene: TRBV28
abundance: .
j_gene: TRBJ2-5
CDR3nt: TGTGCCAGCAGCATATCTAAAGAGACCCAGTACTTC
CDR3aa: CASSISKETQYF

d_gene: TRBD1
v_gene: TRBV5-1
abundance: .
j_gene: TRBJ1-5
CDR3nt: TGCGCCAGCAGCTCGGGACAGGGGAATCAGCCCCAGCATTTT
CDR3aa: CASSSGQGNQPQHF

d_gene: .
v_gene: TRBV5-1
abundance: .
j_gene: TRBJ2-7
CDR3nt: TGCGCCAGCAGCTTGCAGCCAGGGGCTGGTACCGAGCAGTACTTC
CDR3aa: CASSLQPGAGTEQYF

d_gene: .
v_gene: TRBV21-1
abundance: .
j_gene: TRBJ1-1
CDR3nt: TGTGCCAGCAGCAACGGGATCCCCGCTCCTGAAGCTTTCTTT
CDR3aa: CASSNGIPAPEAFF

d_gene: .
v_gene: TRBV19
abundance: .
j_gene: TRBJ1-3
CDR3nt: TGTGCCAGTAGTCCCCGGTGGTTAAACACCATATATTTT
CDR3aa: CASSPRWLNTIYF

d_gene: TRBD1
v_gene: TRBV2
abundance: .
j_gene: TRBJ2-7
CDR3nt: TGTGCCAGCAGTGGGGGCAGGGGGCACTACGAGCAGTACTTC
CDR3aa: CASSGGRGHYEQYF

d_gene: TRBD1
v_gene: TRBV6-5
abundance: .
j_gene: TRBJ2-7
CDR3nt: TGTGCCAGCAGCCGGGGACAGCGCTACGAGCAGTACTTC
CDR3aa: CASSRGQRYEQYF

d_gene: TRBD2
v_gene: TRBV4-2
abundance: .
j_gene: TRBJ2-1
CDR3nt: TGTGCCAGCAGCCAGGGACTAGCGGGAGGGCGGAATGAGCAGTTCTTC
CDR3aa: CASSQGLAGGRNEQFF

d_gene: .
v_gene: TRBV6-5
abundance: .
j_gene: TRBJ2-3
CDR3nt: TGTGCCAGCAGTTACGGCGGGACAGTCCTCACAGATACGCAGTATTTT
CDR3aa: CASSYGGTVLTDTQYF

d_gene: TRBD2
v_gene: TRBV7-2
abundance: .
j_gene: TRBJ2-7
CDR3nt: TGTGCCAGCAGCTTAGGTCAGCTTGGACTAGCGGGATATCAGTACTTC
CDR3aa: CASSLGQLGLAGYQYF

d_gene: .
v_gene: TRBV7-8
abundance: .
j_gene: TRBJ1-3
CDR3nt: TGTGCCAGCAGCTCCGATCCGAGGCCTGGAAACACCATATATTTT
CDR3aa: CASSSDPRPGNTIYF

d_gene: .
v_gene: TRBV5-1
abundance: .
j_gene: TRBJ2-7
CDR3nt: TGCGCCAGCAGCTTGAATATGGACAGCTTTTCTGGGTACGAGCAGTACTTC
CDR3aa: CASSLNMDSFSGYEQYF

d_gene: .
v_gene: TRBV5-4
abundance: once
j_gene: TRBJ2-7
CDR3nt: TGTGCCAGCAGCTTGGGCAGGGCCTACGAGCAGTACTTC
CDR3aa: CASSLGRAYEQYF

d_gene: TRBD1
v_gene: TRBV7-2
abundance: .
j_gene: TRBJ1-2
CDR3nt: TGTGCCAGCAGCAAGACAGGGACCTATCAGGGCTACACCTTC
CDR3aa: CASSKTGTYQGYTF

d_gene: .
v_gene: TRBV5-6
abundance: .
j_gene: TRBJ1-4
CDR3nt: TGTGCCAGCAGCTTGGCCGGGCAGGGTCGTGAAAAACTGTTTTTT
CDR3aa: CASSLAGQGREKLFF

d_gene: TRBD1
v_gene: TRBV2
abundance: once
j_gene: TRBJ1-2
CDR3nt: TGTGCCAGCAGTGAGAGGGGGACAGGGAAACATGGCTACACCTTC
CDR3aa: CASSERGTGKHGYTF

d_gene: TRBD1
v_gene: TRBV27
abundance: .
j_gene: TRBJ1-2
CDR3nt: TGTGCCAGCAGTTTATCGCCTCGACAGGGGGCAGTGGGCTACACCTTC
CDR3aa: CASSLSPRQGAVGYTF

d_gene: .
v_gene: TRBV29-1
abundance: .
j_gene: TRBJ1-2
CDR3nt: TGCAGCGCCGACAGAAACTATGGCTACACCTTC
CDR3aa: CSADRNYGYTF

d_gene: .
v_gene: TRBV10-3
abundance: .
j_gene: TRBJ2-7
CDR3nt: TGTGCCATCTCGTCGGGGGTACGGAGCTCCTACGAGCAGTACTTC
CDR3aa: CAISSGVRSSYEQYF

d_gene: TRBD1
v_gene: TRBV27
abundance: .
j_gene: TRBJ1-1
CDR3nt: TGTGCCAGCAGTTTCTTACAGGGGGCCGCTGAAGCTTTCTTT
CDR3aa: CASSFLQGAAEAFF

d_gene: TRBD1
v_gene: TRBV5-1
abundance: .
j_gene: TRBJ2-6
CDR3nt: TGCGCCAGCAGGACAGGGGTCCGAACCTCCCCTGGGGCCAACGTCCTGACTTTC
CDR3aa: CASRTGVRTSPGANVLTF

d_gene: .
v_gene: TRBV27
abundance: once
j_gene: TRBJ2-5
CDR3nt: TGTGCCAGCAGTTTTAATACCGGGGAGACCCAGTACTTC
CDR3aa: CASSFNTGETQYF

d_gene: .
v_gene: TRBV7-8
abundance: .
j_gene: TRBJ2-1
CDR3nt: TGTGCCAGCAGCCCGAGACGCGTACTAGAGTACAATGAGCAGTTCTTC
CDR3aa: CASSPRRVLEYNEQFF

d_gene: .
v_gene: TRBV27
abundance: .
j_gene: TRBJ2-2
CDR3nt: TGTGCCAGCAGTCCGGGACTTGCCCTCACCGGGGAGCTGTTTTTT
CDR3aa: CASSPGLALTGELFF

d_gene: .
v_gene: TRBV28
abundance: .
j_gene: TRBJ1-5
CDR3nt: TGTGCCACCGCCCGGGGGCAGCCCCAGCATTTT
CDR3aa: CATARGQPQHF

d_gene: .
v_gene: TRBV14
abundance: few
j_gene: TRBJ2-7
CDR3nt: TGTGCCAGCAGCCAACTATCGGGGGAGCAGTACTTC
CDR3aa: CASSQLSGEQYF

d_gene: TRBD1
v_gene: TRBV5-6
abundance: .
j_gene: TRBJ2-5
CDR3nt: TGTGCCAGCAGCTTGACAGGGGGAGTCCAAGAGACCCAGTACTTC
CDR3aa: CASSLTGGVQETQYF

d_gene: .
v_gene: TRBV7-8
abundance: .
j_gene: TRBJ1-2
CDR3nt: TGTGCCAGCAGCACAGCCCTACAGTCAGGATACTATGGCTACACCTTC
CDR3aa: CASSTALQSGYYGYTF

d_gene: .
v_gene: TRBV20-1
abundance: .
j_gene: TRBJ2-2
CDR3nt: TGCAGTGCCGTAGTCGGCGGGGAGCTGTTTTTT
CDR3aa: CSAVVGGELFF

d_gene: .
v_gene: TRBV27
abundance: few
j_gene: TRBJ1-2
CDR3nt: TGTGCCAGCAGTAGGTCGGGACTCCTCTATGGCTACACCTTC
CDR3aa: CASSRSGLLYGYTF

d_gene: .
v_gene: TRBV20-1
abundance: .
j_gene: TRBJ2-3
CDR3nt: TGCAGTGCTCAGCGGGATACGCAGTATTTT
CDR3aa: CSAQRDTQYF

d_gene: .
v_gene: TRBV5-1
abundance: .
j_gene: TRBJ2-7
CDR3nt: TGCGCCAGCAGCTTGACTAGTTTAGTATCGAGCTCCTACGAGCAGTACTTC
CDR3aa: CASSLTSLVSSSYEQYF

d_gene: .
v_gene: TRBV5-1
abundance: .
j_gene: TRBJ1-1
CDR3nt: TGCGCCAGCAGCTCCACGCGGATCAGGGACACTGAAGCTTTCTTT
CDR3aa: CASSSTRIRDTEAFF

d_gene: TRBD2
v_gene: TRBV5-4
abundance: .
j_gene: TRBJ2-7
CDR3nt: TGTGCCAGCAGCTTGAGCGGGAGTGGTACCTACGAGCAGTACTTC
CDR3aa: CASSLSGSGTYEQYF

d_gene: TRBD1
v_gene: TRBV13
abundance: .
j_gene: TRBJ2-5
CDR3nt: TGTGCCAGCAGTCCCGGACAGGGAGAGACCCAGTACTTC
CDR3aa: CASSPGQGETQYF

d_gene: TRBD2
v_gene: TRBV28
abundance: .
j_gene: TRBJ2-7
CDR3nt: TGTGCCAGCAGTTTCCCCCGCGGGGGACTAGCGGGAGTCCTCACCTACGAGCAGTACTTC
CDR3aa: CASSFPRGGLAGVLTYEQYF

d_gene: TRBD1
v_gene: TRBV5-1
abundance: .
j_gene: TRBJ1-3
CDR3nt: TGCGCCAGCAGTTCGACAGGGGGCAGTGGAAACACCATATATTTT
CDR3aa: CASSSTGGSGNTIYF